These 23 T cell receptor beta chains share one sample of origin, sequenced in a study of patients and donors after allogeneic stem cell transplantation. TCRdb re-called the RT-PCR reads with MiXCR, one entry per CDR3 protein. The repertoire holds about 76,000 distinct CDR3 sequences, with about 26% as singletons. The source material was blood, either unsorted or a sorted T cell fraction (not recorded which). These TCRs come from a human donor who was either an allogeneic HSCT recipient or a stem cell or donor lymphocyte infusion donor (not recorded which). It is not recorded whose cells these are; they may come from a transplant donor.

This clonotype was counted between two and nine times. The chain employs TRBV7-2 and TRBJ2-5; D uncertain. The CDR3 runs 12 residues. Germline-derived CDR1 and CDR2 are SGHTA and FQGNSA. Trimming stripped 4 bases from V and 4 bases from J, with 7 bases between. CDR3 amino acids: CASSSRAETQYF. The CDR3, as DNA: TGTGCCAGCAGCTCGCGCGCAGAGACCCAGTACTTC.

The table lists this clonotype with a few counts. The chain recombines TRBV30 with TRBJ2-7; weak D call: TRBD1 (6 bases). With 7 bases removed from V and 2 bases from J, the gap between germline ends came to 9 bases. The germline CDR1 and CDR2 sequences are GTSNPN and SVGIG (reference sequence). This CDR3 comprises 11 residues. CDR3 coding DNA: TGTGCCTCGACAGGTACCTACGAGCAGTACTTC. Amino acids: CASTGTYEQYF. The full variable domain, in which reference TRBV30 and TRBJ2-7 provide the parts outside the CDR3, is SQTIHQWPATLVQPVGSPLSLECTVEGTSNPNLYWYRQAAGRGLQLLFYSVGIGQISSEVPQNLSASRPQDRQFILSSKKLLLSDSGFYLCASTGTYEQYFGPGTRLTVT.

The genes are TRBV10-3 and TRBJ2-2, with a weak D call TRBD1 (6 bases). The V gene lost 3 bases and the J gene lost 4 bases, with 9 bases spanning the gap. This CDR3 contains 14 residues. CDR1 is ENHRY and CDR2 is SYGVKD in the germline V gene. The CDR3 spells CAISEQGITGELFF. CDR3 in DNA: TGTGCCATCAGTGAACAGGGAATCACCGGGGAGCTGTTTTTT.

Only a few counts were recorded for this clonotype. The rearrangement joins TRBV12-3 or TRBV12-4 to TRBJ1-3; 8 bases are shared with TRBD1. The ends lost 2 bases at V and 4 bases at J; junction bases unmatched: 4. The CDR3 has 15 amino acids. CDR3 sequence (DNA): TGTGCCAGCAGTTTATTGACAGGGGTCGGAAACACCATATATTTT. It encodes CASSLLTGVGNTIYF.

This clonotype was seen at least ten times. This chain connects TRBV7-8 to TRBJ1-5, with TRBD1 matching 7 bases. The V segment lost 1 base and the J segment 5 bases; nucleotides outside the gene matches: 8. This CDR3 comprises 16 residues. CDR1 SGHVS and CDR2 FQNEAQ come from the germline V gene. The CDR3 reads CASSLGGQGGYQPQHF. Written as DNA, the CDR3 is TGTGCCAGCAGCTTAGGAGGCCAGGGGGGTTATCAGCCCCAGCATTTT. Looking up the rest from reference TRBV7-8 and TRBJ1-5 gives the full variable domain: GAGVSQSPRYKVAKRGQDVALRCDPISGHVSLFWYQQALGQGPEFLTYFQNEAQLDKSGLPSDRFFAERPEGSVSTLKIQRTQQEDSAVYLCASSLGGQGGYQPQHFGDGTRLSIL.

This chain joins TRBV7-2 and TRBJ2-3; TRBD1 or TRBD2 may be the D gene (5 bases each). Germline CDR1 SGHTA, CDR2 FQGNSA. Trimming pared 4 bases from V and 2 bases from J, leaving 10 bases between. The CDR3 has 14 amino acids. The chain's CDR3 is CASSYGGITDTQYF. The CDR3 DNA reads TGTGCCAGCAGCTATGGGGGAATCACAGATACGCAGTATTTT.

The V and J genes are TRBV6-2 or TRBV6-3 and TRBJ1-5; 10 nucleotides match TRBD1. The CDR3 runs to 16 residues. The V gene end was trimmed by 2 bases and the J gene end by 3 bases; junction bases not matched to a gene: 4. Looked up from germline, CDR1 is MNHEY and CDR2 is SVGEGT. The CDR3 DNA is TGTGCCAGCAGTTACCAGGGACAGGGGTACAATCAGCCCCAGCATTTT. This gives the protein CASSYQGQGYNQPQHF.

The rearrangement joins TRBV19 to TRBJ1-1; tentatively, D is TRBD1 (6 bases). The CDR3 length is 16 residues. V shed 5 bases and J shed 1 base, with 17 bases lying between them. Germline lookup yields CDR1 LNHDA and CDR2 SQIVND (reference sequence). The CDR3 DNA reads TGTGCCAGTAGTTGGGCGTTCGGACAGACGAACACTGAAGCTTTCTTT. Protein product: CASSWAFGQTNTEAFF.

The chain uses TRBV7-2 and TRBJ1-1, with 7 nucleotides matching TRBD1. V was clipped by 2 bases and J by 3 bases; unmatched bases: 3. This CDR3 region has 14 residues. CDR1 and CDR2 from the germline V gene are SGHTA and FQGNSA. The CDR3 DNA follows: TGTGCCAGCAGCTTAATAGGGGGCGACACTGAAGCTTTCTTT. This translates into CASSLIGGDTEAFF.

The chain employs TRBV20-1 and TRBJ2-1; 7 bases fit TRBD2. The CDR3 loop spans 11 amino acids. CDR1 is DFQATT, CDR2 SNEGSKA, per germline (reference sequence). J lost 15 bases, V lost 6 bases, and 11 bases had no gene match. The CDR3 here is CSAGSGSRGFF. The DNA of the CDR3 is TGCAGTGCCGGTAGCGGGTCCCGGGGGTTCTTC.

This clonotype occurred a few times. This chain joins TRBV2 and TRBJ1-4; D gene ambiguous. CDR1 and CDR2 from the germline V gene are SNHLY and FYNNEI. V was cut by 4 bases and J by 3 bases, with 6 bases left in between. The CDR3 is 13 residues long. CDR3 sequence (DNA): TGTGCCAGCAGTGGGTTTGCTAATGAAAAACTGTTTTTT. Amino acid sequence: CASSGFANEKLFF.

This clonotype was seen more than once but under ten times. CDR3 bases: TGTGCCAGCAGTCGTAGGGCTAGCGCTTACAATGAGCAGTTCTTC. Its translation: CASSRRASAYNEQFF. The V and J genes are TRBV27 and TRBJ2-1; a weak D match, TRBD2 (6 bases). Trimming stripped 5 bases from V and 4 bases from J, with 15 bases between. The CDR3 runs to 15 residues. Germline values: CDR1 MNHEY, CDR2 SMNVEV (reference sequence).

This chain connects TRBV6-5 to TRBJ2-7; D is undetermined. Germline values: CDR1 MNHEY, CDR2 SVGAGI. Trimming took 0 bases from V and 4 from J, leaving 7 bases between them. This CDR3 spans 13 amino acids. In nucleotides, the CDR3 is TGTGCCAGCAGTTACTCATACATTTACGAGCAGTACTTC. Its protein product is CASSYSYIYEQYF.

V is TRBV29-1 and J is TRBJ2-2, with D possibly matching TRBD2 (5 bases). Between the trimmed V and J ends, which lost 3 bases and 1 base, there was a span of 6 bases. This CDR3 region has 13 residues. Germline lookup yields CDR1 SQVTM and CDR2 ANQGSEA. As DNA, the CDR3 is TGCAGCGTTGAGGGGAGGAACACCGGGGAGCTGTTTTTT. It yields the protein CSVEGRNTGELFF.

The chain links TRBV2 to TRBJ2-7, with D unclear. Trimming cost V 6 bases and J 0 bases, with 12 bases left between them. The CDR3 sequence is 14 residues long. In germline, CDR1 is SNHLY, CDR2 FYNNEI. The CDR3 DNA reads TGTGCCAGCAGCACGTCTCTGAGCTCCTACGAGCAGTACTTC. It yields the protein CASSTSLSSYEQYF.

This chain uses TRBV6-5 with TRBJ2-3; the match to TRBD1 covers 8 bases. With V trimmed by 6 bases and J by 4 bases, 15 bases remained unmatched. Germline V lookup: CDR1 MNHEY, CDR2 SVGAGI. This CDR3 region has 17 residues. CDR3 protein: CASSPGTGLRQADTQYF. CDR3 nucleotides: TGTGCCAGCAGCCCAGGGACAGGACTACGGCAGGCAGATACGCAGTATTTT.

This chain connects TRBV12-3 or TRBV12-4 to TRBJ2-4; 7 bases agree with TRBD2. The CDR3 has 15 amino acids. V gave up 5 bases and J gave up 4 bases; unmatched junction bases: 8. CDR3 in DNA: TGTGCCAGCAGTCAGGTGGGGGGGGAGAAAAACATTCAGTACTTC. Translated: CASSQVGGEKNIQYF.

The genes are TRBV7-9 and TRBJ2-5; 10 bases map to TRBD2. Per germline, CDR1 SEHNR and CDR2 FQNEAQ (reference sequence). The CDR3 is made up of 17 amino acids. V was clipped by 3 bases and J by 1 base; unmatched bases: 8. This CDR3 is CASSFLAGEWAQETQYF. The CDR3, as DNA: TGTGCCAGCAGCTTCCTAGCGGGAGAATGGGCCCAAGAGACCCAGTACTTC.

This clonotype was picked up a small number of times. The genes are TRBV3-1 and TRBJ1-3; D remains unclear. CDR3 length equals 14 residues. Per the germline V gene, CDR1 is LGHDT and CDR2 is YNNKEL (reference sequence). Between the trimmed V and J ends, which lost 0 bases and 3 bases, there was a span of 6 bases. This CDR3 is CASSQDPHGNTIYF. The CDR3 coding sequence is TGTGCCAGCAGCCAAGATCCCCATGGAAACACCATATATTTT.

The chain carries TRBV18 and TRBJ2-7, with TRBD1 as a possible D gene (6 bases). Germline lookup yields CDR1 KGHSH and CDR2 LQKENI. The length of the CDR3 is 14 residues. Between the trimmed V and J ends, which lost 4 bases and 3 bases, there was a span of 13 bases. CDR3 DNA sequence: TGTGCCAGCTCACTCCGACAGGAATACTACGAGCAGTACTTC. Protein product: CASSLRQEYYEQYF.

The chain uses TRBV5-5 and TRBJ1-5; TRBD1 agrees at 8 bases. CDR3 length: 15 amino acids. Trimming at V came to 4 bases and at J to 3 bases, leaving 6 bases not matched to a gene. The germline gives CDR1 SGHKS, CDR2 YYEKEE (reference sequence). CDR3 nucleotides: TGTGCCAGCAGCCCCGGGACAGGCCTCAATCAGCCCCAGCATTTT. It is translated as CASSPGTGLNQPQHF.

The rearrangement links TRBV7-3 to TRBJ2-2; unclear D gene. Trimming removed 5 bases at V and 13 bases at J, with 14 bases between. The CDR3 contains 12 residues. Germline lookup yields CDR1 SGHTA and CDR2 FQGTGA. The CDR3 DNA reads as TGTGCCAGCAGCCCCCCGTTGGGCGGGCTGTTTTTT. This gives the protein CASSPPLGGLFF.

This clonotype was picked up a small number of times. CDR3 DNA: TGTGCCAGCAGTTATACACTGAACACTGAAGCTTTCTTT. Translation gives CASSYTLNTEAFF. This chain joins TRBV12-3 or TRBV12-4 and TRBJ1-1; D is unclear. The V end lost 4 bases, the J end lost 0 bases, and 6 bases lay between the germline ends. The CDR3 is 13 residues long.